This is a list of T cell receptor beta chains from one sample in a study of TIL therapy for anti-PD-1-resistant metastatic lung cancer. TCRdb keeps only in-frame clones here, not all; method: immunoSEQ multiplex PCR. The table has just over 20,000 clones, roughly 79% seen once. Sequenced material: blood, taken at baseline. These receptors all come from a person aged 30 to 80 with non-small cell lung cancer. Each CDR3 is given with its conserved first and last residue. Each record gives: J gene, V gene, CDR3 protein.

TRBJ1-2	TRBV19	CASIGARAYGYTF
TRBJ1-3	TRBV5-5	CASSLAGGNTIYF
TRBJ1-1	TRBV19	CATRGSWTEAFF
TRBJ1-4	TRBV7-2	CASSTTGGSLFF
.	TRBV19	CASSTRATDYEQYF
TRBJ2-5	TRBV5-1	CASSSQETQYF
TRBJ1-1	TRBV7-3	CASSQGWAPNTEAFF
TRBJ2-7	TRBV29-1	CSVDQGGGTYEQYF
TRBJ2-3	TRBV19	CASSPTASTDTQYF
TRBJ1-1	TRBV5-1	CASSPAGARNTEAFF
TRBJ2-5	TRBV27	CASSLTGTGARETQYF
TRBJ2-1	TRBV4-3	CASSQERPTPHNEQFF
TRBJ1-2	TRBV19	CASSIIANYGYTF
TRBJ2-3	TRBV5-1	CASSLGRPTDTQYF
TRBJ2-1	TRBV6-5	CASNPGGLKGHEQFF
TRBJ2-1	TRBV19	CASSIRLAYNEQFF
TRBJ1-2	TRBV2	CASSKDYGYTF
TRBJ1-6	TRBV9	CASSGTGGYNSPLHF
TRBJ2-3	TRBV6-4	CASSEGGPTDTQYF
TRBJ2-5	TRBV11-3	CASSRTGETQYF
TRBJ2-7	TRBV5-1	CASSLMTGTYEQYF
TRBJ1-6	TRBV9	CASREGPVHNSPLHF
TRBJ2-7	TRBV7-2	CASSHPFLEQYF
TRBJ2-3	TRBV9	CASSVASGSMGTDTQYF
TRBJ2-3	TRBV10-3	CAISPGRGTDTQYF
TRBJ2-6	TRBV19	CASSIQGAGANVLTF
TRBJ1-2	TRBV6-6	CASSRGNRGGYGYTF
TRBJ2-3	TRBV30	CAWRGGGPDRDTQYF
TRBJ2-7	TRBV7-3	CASSLDSGRTGEQYF
TRBJ1-2	TRBV7-2	CASSSSKANYGYTF
TRBJ1-5	TRBV20-1	CSARPWPQHF
TRBJ1-4	TRBV6-1	CASSELTQVEKLFF
TRBJ2-1	TRBV12-1	CASSPDPCGGGNEQFF
TRBJ2-6	TRBV7-7	CASSRPSVPQSRANVLTF
TRBJ2-5	TRBV19	CASSNPGQGESVQYF
TRBJ2-3	TRBV5-4	CASSLGLHTDTQYF